This TCR beta chain was found in a study of blood T cell repertoires in COVID-19. Study details: Spain, Italy and the United States supplied samples that represented acute and convalescent COVID-19. The analysed material was cDNA or gDNA that came from T cells, B-cell-depleted T cells, or PBMCs.

Authors' processing steps: Scientists estimated how many nucleated cells there were by amplifying reference gene primers. Profiled with immunoSEQ multiplex PCR; TCRdb holds only in-frame clones, not every one. V and J calls and clone size are given by that table; D and trimming were obtained from the DNA. The sample has approximately 150,000 clones; approximately 86% are singletons. This CDR3 spans 15 amino acids. The germline V and J ends were trimmed by 1 base and 0 bases, with 7 bases remaining between them. CDR1 is LNHDA, CDR2 SQIVND, per germline (reference sequence). The chain employs TRBV19 and TRBJ2-1; D unclear. The sequence was collected from a man between 70 and 80 years old with acute or convalescent COVID-19. Sequencing was done on a sample of peripheral blood. The CDR3 loop reads CASSIGGYSYNEQFF. CDR3 in DNA: TGTGCCAGTAGTATAGGCGGTTACTCCTACAATGAGCAGTTCTTC.